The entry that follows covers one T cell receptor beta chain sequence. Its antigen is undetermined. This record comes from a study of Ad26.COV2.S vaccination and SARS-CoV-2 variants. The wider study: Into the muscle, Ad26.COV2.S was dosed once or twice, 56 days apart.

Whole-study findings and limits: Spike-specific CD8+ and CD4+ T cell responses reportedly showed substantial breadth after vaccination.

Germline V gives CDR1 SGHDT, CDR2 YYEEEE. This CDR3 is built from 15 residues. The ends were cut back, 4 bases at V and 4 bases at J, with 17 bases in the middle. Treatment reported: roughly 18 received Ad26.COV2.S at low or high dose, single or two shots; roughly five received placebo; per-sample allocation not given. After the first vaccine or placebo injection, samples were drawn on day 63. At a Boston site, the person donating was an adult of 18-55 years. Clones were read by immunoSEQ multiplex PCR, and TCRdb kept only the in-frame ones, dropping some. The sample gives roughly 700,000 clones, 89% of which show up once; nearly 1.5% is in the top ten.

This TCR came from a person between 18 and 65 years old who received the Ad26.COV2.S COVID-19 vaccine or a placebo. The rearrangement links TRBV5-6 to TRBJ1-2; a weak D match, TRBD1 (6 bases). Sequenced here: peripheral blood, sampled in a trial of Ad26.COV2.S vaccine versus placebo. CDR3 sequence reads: CASSISTGIIYGYTF. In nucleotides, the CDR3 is TGTGCCAGCAGCATATCTACAGGGATAATCTATGGCTACACCTTC.